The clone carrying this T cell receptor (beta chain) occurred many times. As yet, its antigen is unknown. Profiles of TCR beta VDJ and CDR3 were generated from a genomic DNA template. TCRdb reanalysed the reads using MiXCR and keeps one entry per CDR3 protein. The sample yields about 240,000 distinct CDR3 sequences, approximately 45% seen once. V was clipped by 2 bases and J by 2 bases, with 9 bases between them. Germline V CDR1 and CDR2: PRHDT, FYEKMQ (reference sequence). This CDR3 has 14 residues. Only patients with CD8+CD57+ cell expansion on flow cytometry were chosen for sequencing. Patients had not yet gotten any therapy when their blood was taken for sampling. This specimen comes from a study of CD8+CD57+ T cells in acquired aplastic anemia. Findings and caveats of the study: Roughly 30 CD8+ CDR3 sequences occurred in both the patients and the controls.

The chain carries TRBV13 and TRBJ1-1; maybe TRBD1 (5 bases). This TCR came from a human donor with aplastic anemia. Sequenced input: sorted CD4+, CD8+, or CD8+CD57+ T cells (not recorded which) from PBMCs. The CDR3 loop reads CASSLRQINTEAFF. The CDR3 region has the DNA TGTGCCAGCAGCTTACGACAGATTAACACTGAAGCTTTCTTT.